The 27 T cell receptor beta chains below all came from one sample that was sequenced in a study of T cell repertoires in cytomegalovirus infection. MiXCR, applied by TCRdb to the reads, yields one record per CDR3 protein. The sample has some 110,000 distinct CDR3 sequences, 10% seen once; the top ten hold 31%. These receptors are not linked to any known antigen. The sequencing input was PBMCs, sequenced either directly or after in vitro stimulation (not recorded which). These receptors were taken from a human donor in good health (CMV status not recorded). Some clones in this sample may be carry-over from other donors' samples.

This clonotype was detected ten times or more. The chain has TRBV7-3 and TRBJ2-3; D gene ambiguous. V was cut by 4 bases and J by 6 bases, with 11 bases left in between. Germline CDR1 reads SGHTA; CDR2 reads FQGTGA. This CDR3 has 13 amino acids. The CDR3, as DNA: TGTGCCAGCAGCTCCGGACCCCAGGATACGCAGTATTTT. Translated, it gives CASSSGPQDTQYF.

This clonotype was seen ten or more times. The genes are TRBV11-3 and TRBJ2-2; maybe TRBD2 (5 bases). There are 14 residues in the CDR3. Germline V gives CDR1 SGHNT, CDR2 YENEEA. V gave up 4 bases and J gave up 6 bases, with 12 bases separating them. The DNA for the CDR3 is TGTGCCAGCAGCTCACTAGTGCGGGCCGGGGAGCTGTTTTTT. Amino acid sequence: CASSSLVRAGELFF.

In this sample, this clonotype turned up once. The J gene is TRBJ2-1, the V gene TRBV6-6, with TRBD2 identical over 15 bases. The trim removed 5 bases at V and 2 bases at J, leaving 4 bases unmatched. CDR3 length equals 17 residues. CDR1 and CDR2 from the germline V gene are MNHNY and SVGAGI (reference sequence). In DNA, the CDR3 is TGTGCCAGCAGTCGGTGGACTAGCGGGAGGGCCTACAATGAGCAGTTCTTC. The encoded protein is CASSRWTSGRAYNEQFF.

This clonotype was recorded many times. The chain joins TRBV6-6 to TRBJ2-2, with TRBD2 matching over 13 bases. V gave up 6 bases and J gave up 5 bases; unmatched junction bases: 6. Germline loops: CDR1 MNHNY, CDR2 SVGAGI (reference sequence). This CDR3 has 16 amino acids. CDR3 loop: CASRGLAGALTGELFF. The CDR3 DNA reads as TGTGCCAGCAGAGGACTAGCGGGAGCGTTGACCGGGGAGCTGTTTTTT.

The chain recombines TRBV5-1 with TRBJ1-2, with D perhaps TRBD1 (5 bases). Trimming took off 0 bases at V and 5 bases at J, with 20 bases between the two ends. CDR3 size: 17 residues. Per the germline V gene, CDR1 is SGHRS and CDR2 is YFSETQ. The CDR3 DNA reads TGCGCCAGCAGCTTGGGCCAGGGCTCCGGTTCGGGTTATGGCTACACCTTC. Translation gives CASSLGQGSGSGYGYTF.

Comments on this clonotype: This may come from a read error, since a much larger clone is one base off. This chain connects TRBV6-5 to TRBJ1-3; possibly TRBD1 for D (5 bases). The germline CDR1 and CDR2 sequences are MNHEY and SVGAGI. CDR3 size: 15 residues. The CDR3 DNA reads TGTGCCAGCAGGGTTGGGGGAATTGGAGGAAACTCCATATATTTT. This translates into CASRVGGIGGNSIYF.

V is TRBV27 and J is TRBJ2-7; possibly TRBD2 for D (7 bases). Per germline, CDR1 MNHEY and CDR2 SMNVEV (reference sequence). Trimming took off 2 bases at V and 2 bases at J, with 16 bases between the two ends. This CDR3 spans 16 amino acids. DNA for the CDR3: TGTGCCAGCAGTTTAACCAGCGGGACATTTACCTACGAGCAGTACTTC. This gives the protein CASSLTSGTFTYEQYF.

In this sample, this clonotype turned up many times. The chain uses TRBV7-2 and TRBJ2-7; TRBD2 aligns across 9 bases. This CDR3 comprises 18 residues. The germline V gene has CDR1 SGHTA and CDR2 FQGNSA. V gave up 2 bases and J gave up 0 bases; unmatched junction bases: 11. The CDR3 DNA follows: TGTGCCAGCAGCTTATCTGCTAGCGGGGCAGGGGCCTCCTACGAGCAGTACGTC. This encodes CASSLSASGAGASYEQYV.

This clonotype was counted a few times. The chain uses TRBV5-1 and TRBJ1-1; 7 nucleotides line up with TRBD1. V shed 4 bases, J shed 0 bases, and the junction held 9 bases outside the gene matches. CDR3 length: 16 amino acids. CDR1 is SGHRS and CDR2 is YFSETQ in the germline V gene. This chain's CDR3 is CASSRGQAGMNTEAFF. The CDR3 region has the DNA TGCGCCAGCAGCCGAGGACAGGCTGGCATGAACACTGAAGCTTTCTTT.

This clonotype occurred many times. The genes are TRBV7-2 and TRBJ1-2; D remains unclear. This CDR3 contains 12 residues. Trimming took off 4 bases at V and 11 bases at J, with 14 bases between the two ends. The germline V gene has CDR1 SGHTA and CDR2 FQGNSA. CDR3 coding DNA: TGTGCCAGCAGCTCCCGCAGCTTCCTATACACCTTC. It encodes CASSSRSFLYTF.

The chain joins TRBV25-1 to TRBJ2-1, with no clear D. The CDR3 runs to 14 residues. Germline V lookup: CDR1 MGHDK, CDR2 SYGVNS. Trimming shortened V by 4 bases and J by 3 bases, and 10 bases separated the two germline ends. CDR3 in amino acids: CASSADANYNEQFF. The CDR3 DNA sequence: TGTGCCAGCAGTGCGGACGCCAACTACAATGAGCAGTTCTTC.

The chain is built from TRBV19 and TRBJ1-5; D uncertain. The CDR3 extends over 17 amino acids. Trimming removed 2 bases at V and 9 bases at J, with 23 bases between. Germline-derived CDR1 and CDR2 are LNHDA and SQIVND (reference sequence). The CDR3: CASSITWETERFRPQHF. For the CDR3, the DNA is TGTGCCAGTAGTATAACCTGGGAGACGGAGCGATTCCGGCCCCAGCATTTT.

The chain recombines TRBV5-1 with TRBJ2-7; a weak D match, TRBD2 (5 bases). The CDR3 length is 16 residues. CDR1 is SGHRS and CDR2 is YFSETQ in the germline V gene. Trimming took off 0 bases at V and 1 base at J, with 14 bases between the two ends. CDR3 region: CASSLGPFSGSYEQYF. Here the CDR3 DNA reads TGCGCCAGCAGCTTGGGCCCATTTTCGGGGTCCTACGAGCAGTACTTC. Combining the CDR3 with reference TRBV5-1 and TRBJ2-7 gives the whole variable domain KAGVTQTPRYLIKTRGQQVTLSCSPISGHRSVSWYQQTPGQGLQFLFEYFSETQRNKGNFPGRFSGRQFSNSRSEMNVSTLELGDSALYLCASSLGPFSGSYEQYFGPGTRLTVT.

The CDR3 DNA sequence: TGCAGCGCCGACAGGGGGGGCAACACTGAAGCTTTCTTT. Translating gives CSADRGGNTEAFF. The chain links TRBV29-1 to TRBJ1-1, with TRBD1 matching over 9 bases. Germline-derived CDR1 and CDR2 are SQVTM and ANQGSEA. The CDR3 extends over 13 amino acids. V shed 7 bases, J shed 2 bases, and the junction held 5 bases outside the gene matches.

Many counts were recorded for this clonotype. The chain joins TRBV7-2 to TRBJ1-2; D remains unclear. The CDR3 extends over 14 amino acids. Germline loops: CDR1 SGHTA, CDR2 FQGNSA. Between the trimmed V and J ends, which lost 3 bases and 1 base, there was a span of 9 bases. CDR3 in DNA: TGTGCCAGCAGCTTCCGGGCCAATAACTATGGCTACACCTTC. Amino acids: CASSFRANNYGYTF.

The chain couples TRBV6-5 to TRBJ1-3, with unresolved D. Between the trimmed V and J ends, which lost 8 bases and 4 bases, there was a span of 15 bases. This CDR3 contains 14 residues. The germline V gene encodes CDR1 MNHEY and CDR2 SVGAGI. The CDR3 DNA reads TGTGCCAGCGACCCTTCGGGGTCCGGAAACACCATATATTTT. This codes for CASDPSGSGNTIYF.

Ten or more counts support this clonotype. The chain employs TRBV10-3 and TRBJ2-7; 8 bases line up with TRBD1. V gave up 10 bases and J gave up 9 bases; unmatched junction bases: 23. The V gene's germline CDR1 is ENHRY and CDR2 SYGVKD. This CDR3 has 16 residues. The CDR3 spells CATARREGQVRGWQYF. The CDR3, as DNA: TGTGCCACCGCCCGTCGTGAGGGACAGGTCCGGGGTTGGCAGTACTTC.

This clonotype was detected only a few times. The chain links TRBV6-8 to TRBJ2-5, with a weak D call TRBD2 (6 bases). The CDR3 has 14 amino acids. The germline V gene has CDR1 MNHGY and CDR2 SAAAGT. The germline V and J ends were trimmed by 6 bases and 5 bases, with 16 bases remaining between them. The CDR3 DNA sequence: TGTGCCAGCAGGGGTCCTAGCGACTACGAGACCCAGTACTTC. It is translated as CASRGPSDYETQYF.

This clonotype was seen repeatedly, ten times or more. Germline and junction disagree at one end, which may indicate a read error. The chain recombines TRBV7-2 with TRBJ2-1; a weak D match, TRBD2 (5 bases). The CDR3 extends over 14 amino acids. CDR1 is SGHTA, CDR2 FQGNSA, per germline. The CDR3, as DNA: TGTGCCAGCAGCCCCTGGTCGGGCCTTAAGGAGGAAATCTTC. Amino acid sequence: CASSPWSGLKEEIF.

This clonotype has only a few counts. The chain couples TRBV30 to TRBJ2-1; the D is unclear. Trimming removed 5 bases from V and 7 bases from J, with 12 bases in between. Germline V gene sequence: CDR1 GTSNPN, CDR2 SVGIG (reference sequence). The CDR3 spans 12 residues. This CDR3 reads CAWGLVANEQFF. The CDR3 region has the DNA TGTGCCTGGGGGCTAGTCGCAAATGAGCAGTTCTTC.

This clonotype was seen more than once but under ten times. The V call is TRBV6-6, the J call TRBJ2-1; 8 nucleotides line up with TRBD2. CDR1 MNHNY and CDR2 SVGAGI come from the germline V gene (reference sequence). The V and J ends lost 6 bases and 6 bases, in that order; junction bases with no gene match: 4. This CDR3 region has 13 residues. The CDR3 sequence: CASSTGTSNEQFF. In nucleotides, the CDR3 is TGTGCCAGCAGCACCGGGACTAGCAATGAGCAGTTCTTC.

The sample holds many counts of this clonotype. The chain couples TRBV7-8 to TRBJ2-3; D gene uncertain. The CDR3 totals 12 residues. Germline V gene data show CDR1 as SGHVS and CDR2 as FQNEAQ. Between the trimmed V and J ends, which lost 6 bases and 4 bases, there was a span of 8 bases. The CDR3 is CASRSIADTQYF. CDR3 DNA: TGTGCCAGCAGGTCGATCGCAGATACGCAGTATTTT.

This clonotype came up many times. The chain has TRBV4-1 and TRBJ2-1; TRBD2 aligns across 7 bases. The CDR3 runs to 16 residues. Germline trimming cut 6 bases from V and 1 base from J; bases unmatched to any gene: 9. CDR1 and CDR2 from the germline V gene are MGHRA and YSYEKL. CDR3 DNA sequence: TGCGCCAGCAGTCGTTTACTAGCGACATCCTACAATGAGCAGTTCTTC. This sequence encodes CASSRLLATSYNEQFF.

This clonotype occurred many times. V usage is TRBV6-2 or TRBV6-3 and J usage is TRBJ1-1; tentatively, D is TRBD1 (5 bases). Trimming pared 4 bases from V and 4 bases from J, leaving 19 bases between. CDR1 MNHEY and CDR2 SVGEGT come from the germline V gene. This CDR3 has 16 amino acids. CDR3 nucleotides: TGTGCCAGCAGTTCCGGGGGTCCCATAAGGGCCACTGAAGCTTTCTTT. Translation gives CASSSGGPIRATEAFF.

This clonotype has more than one count but fewer than ten. The J gene is TRBJ2-3, the V gene TRBV7-2, with 9 nucleotides matching TRBD1. The CDR3 is 17 residues long. V gave up 4 bases and J gave up 3 bases; unmatched junction bases: 11. Germline values: CDR1 SGHTA, CDR2 FQGNSA. Written as DNA, the CDR3 is TGTGCCAGCAGCTCCCCCCCGGGACAGGGAGCGACAGATACGCAGTATTTT. It is translated as CASSSPPGQGATDTQYF. The full variable domain, its missing parts supplied by reference TRBV7-2 and TRBJ2-3, is GAGVSQSPSNKVTEKGKDVELRCDPISGHTALYWYRQSLGQGLEFLIYFQGNSAPDKSGLPSDRFSAERTGGSVSTLTIQRTQQEDSAVYLCASSSPPGQGATDTQYFGPGTRLTVL.

This clonotype appeared many times. This rearrangement joins TRBV12-3 or TRBV12-4 to TRBJ1-3; tentatively, D is TRBD1 (6 bases). This CDR3 spans 14 amino acids. Trimming cost V 1 base and J 3 bases, with 7 bases left between them. The CDR3 DNA follows: TGTGCCAGCAGTTTAGTAGGGGGTGGAAACACCATATATTTT. Residues: CASSLVGGGNTIYF.

Concerning this clonotype: Germline is not matched at one junction end, which may reflect a read error. The genes are TRBV19 and TRBJ2-6; D gene uncertain. Germline CDR1 and CDR2: LNHDA and SQIVND (reference sequence). This CDR3 spans 15 amino acids. CDR3 protein: CACSNQASGANVLTF. CDR3 DNA sequence: TGTGCCTGTAGTAATCAGGCCTCTGGGGCCAACGTCCTGACTTTC.